The 19 T cell receptor beta chains reported below all come from one sample, sequenced in a study of T cell changes during pregnancy in multiple sclerosis. This table comes from immunoSEQ multiplex PCR, and its TCRdb copy is limited to in-frame clones, with some not included. The table records approximately 100,000 clones, almost 95% of them present only once. The sample was peripheral blood, taken in the third trimester of pregnancy. These receptors were obtained from a female donor with multiple sclerosis, enrolled in a pregnancy study.

The gene calls are TRBV18 and TRBJ2-7; possible D gene TRBD2, 5 bases. V lost 3 bases, J lost 4 bases, and 10 bases lay in between. The CDR3 is 13 residues long. Germline assignment: CDR1 KGHSH and CDR2 LQKENI. The CDR3 here is CASSPVGVYEQYF. The CDR3 nucleotides are TGTGCCAGCTCACCGGTCGGGGTGTACGAGCAGTACTTC. Based on the CDR3 plus reference TRBV18 and TRBJ2-7, the full variable domain is NAGVMQNPRHLVRRRGQEARLRCSPMKGHSHVYWYRQLPEEGLKFMVYLQKENIIDESGMPKERFSAEFPKEGPSILRIQQVVRGDSAAYFCASSPVGVYEQYFGPGTRLTVT.

The chain links TRBV2 to TRBJ1-1, with D maybe TRBD1 (6 bases). Germline assignment: CDR1 SNHLY and CDR2 FYNNEI. Trimming left V 5 bases short and J 6 bases short, with 16 bases between. The CDR3 is 14 amino acids. The CDR3 here is CASSNTYRVAEAFF. The CDR3 bases are TGTGCCAGCAGTAACACCTACAGGGTCGCTGAAGCTTTCTTT.

This clone was seen a handful of times. The chain combines TRBV14 with TRBJ2-7; 12 bases match TRBD1. Germline values: CDR1 SGHDN, CDR2 FVKESK. V was pared by 3 bases and J by 3 bases, with 12 bases of the junction left unmatched. The CDR3 extends over 18 amino acids. The CDR3 nucleotides read TGTGCCAGCAGCCACGGGACAGGGGGCTATGGTTTTTACTACGAGCAGTACTTC. Encoded protein: CASSHGTGGYGFYYEQYF.

The chain is built from TRBV7-9 and TRBJ2-7; D uncertain. The V end lost 1 base, the J end lost 4 bases, and 8 bases lay between the germline ends. Germline-derived CDR1 and CDR2 are SEHNR and FQNEAQ (reference sequence). This CDR3 is 13 amino acids long. DNA of the CDR3: TGTGCCAGCAGCTTAGTCTCGTCGTACGAGCAGTACTTC. Its translation: CASSLVSSYEQYF.

This clone was counted once. The chain joins TRBV6-6 to TRBJ2-5; a possible D gene is TRBD2 (5 bases). V was shortened by 5 bases and J by 5 bases, with 21 bases between the two germline ends. The germline gives CDR1 MNHNY, CDR2 SVGAGI (reference sequence). This CDR3 is built from 16 residues. CDR3 nucleotide sequence: TGTGCCAGCAGTAGACCCGTTCTTGAGGGTCCCGAGACCCAGTACTTC. It yields the protein CASSRPVLEGPETQYF.

The V call is TRBV4-3, the J call TRBJ2-6; 8 bases fit TRBD2. The trim removed 1 base at V and 2 bases at J, leaving 7 bases unmatched. CDR1 and CDR2 (germline): LGHNA, YSLEER. This CDR3 region has 18 residues. CDR3 residues: CASSQAPPGGAGANVLTF. CDR3 sequence (DNA): TGCGCCAGCAGCCAAGCCCCCCCCGGGGGGGCTGGGGCCAACGTCCTGACTTTC.

This rearrangement joins TRBV2 to TRBJ1-2; possible D gene TRBD1, 5 bases. Trimming shortened V by 5 bases and J by 2 bases, and 9 bases separated the two germline ends. Germline lookup yields CDR1 SNHLY and CDR2 FYNNEI. The CDR3 runs 13 residues. DNA of the CDR3: TGTGCCAGCAGTAAGGACATGAACTATGGCTACACCTTC. Translating it yields CASSKDMNYGYTF.

This chain joins TRBV7-2 and TRBJ2-1; D may be TRBD1 (6 bases). Trimming cost V 2 bases and J 6 bases, with 14 bases left between them. The CDR3 is made up of 15 amino acids. From germline, CDR1 is SGHTA and CDR2 FQGNSA. The CDR3 here is CASSLINRAVNEQFF. For the CDR3, the DNA is TGTGCCAGCAGCTTAATCAACAGGGCGGTCAATGAGCAGTTCTTC.

J is TRBJ2-4 and V is TRBV4-1, with D perhaps TRBD2 (5 bases). Per the germline V gene, CDR1 is MGHRA and CDR2 is YSYEKL. Trimming cost V 0 bases and J 8 bases, with 14 bases left between them. The CDR3 totals 15 residues. The CDR3 here is CASSQETGADYIQYF. DNA of the CDR3: TGCGCCAGCAGCCAAGAGACGGGCGCGGACTACATTCAGTACTTC.

The chain is built from TRBV7-8 and TRBJ1-1; perhaps TRBD1 as D (5 bases). Trimming pared 1 base from V and 8 bases from J, leaving 11 bases between. This CDR3 contains 13 residues. Germline-derived CDR1 and CDR2 are SGHVS and FQNEAQ. As DNA, the CDR3 is TGTGCCAGCAGCTTAGTAACGGGGGGGGAAGCTTTCTTT. The encoded protein is CASSLVTGGEAFF.

The chain links TRBV7-9 to TRBJ2-7, with TRBD1 matching over 10 bases. This CDR3 comprises 14 residues. V lost 4 bases, J lost 2 bases, and 2 bases stayed unmatched. Germline V lookup: CDR1 SEHNR, CDR2 FQNEAQ (reference sequence). The CDR3 is CASSSDRGPYEQYF. The CDR3, as DNA: TGTGCCAGCAGCTCCGACAGGGGGCCCTACGAGCAGTACTTC.

This clone was counted a single time. The chain has TRBV5-1 and TRBJ2-2; 7 bases line up with TRBD1. CDR3 length: 15 residues. V was clipped by 7 bases and J by 2 bases; unmatched bases: 8. The germline V gene encodes CDR1 SGHRS and CDR2 YFSETQ. The CDR3: CASRRTGPNTGELFF. In DNA, the CDR3 is TGCGCCAGCCGGCGGACAGGCCCAAACACCGGGGAGCTGTTTTTT.

This clone was seen just once. V and J are TRBV7-9 and TRBJ1-1; D remains ambiguous. The germline V and J ends were trimmed by 0 bases and 7 bases, with 9 bases remaining between them. This CDR3 is 13 amino acids long. Per germline, CDR1 SEHNR and CDR2 FQNEAQ (reference sequence). The CDR3, as DNA: TGTGCCAGCAGCTTAGCCGGTGGTATTGAAGCTTTCTTT. Its translation: CASSLAGGIEAFF.

Only one count was recorded for this clone. The chain is built from TRBV5-1 and TRBJ2-7; 8 bases map to TRBD1. The germline V gene encodes CDR1 SGHRS and CDR2 YFSETQ. There are 15 residues in the CDR3. V lost 0 bases to trimming and J lost 2 bases; unmatched junction nucleotides: 4. The CDR3 sequence: CASSLVEGQAYEQYF. The CDR3 nucleotides read TGCGCCAGCAGCTTGGTAGAGGGACAGGCCTACGAGCAGTACTTC. The whole variable domain, remainder taken from reference TRBV5-1 and TRBJ2-7, is KAGVTQTPRYLIKTRGQQVTLSCSPISGHRSVSWYQQTPGQGLQFLFEYFSETQRNKGNFPGRFSGRQFSNSRSEMNVSTLELGDSALYLCASSLVEGQAYEQYFGPGTRLTVT.

Comments on this clone: Its ends do not fully match the called genes, so a read error is possible. The chain combines TRBV7-7 with TRBJ2-1; 7 nucleotides match TRBD2. Germline CDR1 reads SSHAT; CDR2 reads FNYEAQ (reference sequence). The CDR3 extends over 16 amino acids. This chain's CDR3 is CASSLSGGGRYNEQFF. The CDR3 coding sequence is TGTGCTAGCAGCTTATCGGGGGGAGGCAGGTACAATGAGCAGTTCTTC.

V usage is TRBV11-2 and J usage is TRBJ2-4; 7 bases are a match to TRBD2. There are 14 residues in the CDR3. Unmatched junction bases numbered 9, after V lost 5 bases and J lost 8 bases. Germline assignment: CDR1 SGHAT and CDR2 FQNNGV. The chain's CDR3 is CASSTSGGAYIQYF. The CDR3, as DNA: TGTGCCAGCAGCACATCGGGGGGTGCGTACATTCAGTACTTC.

V and J are TRBV5-4 and TRBJ2-1; D possibly corresponds to TRBD2 (5 bases). The germline V gene encodes CDR1 SGHNT and CDR2 YYREEE (reference sequence). This CDR3 has 15 residues. V was cut by 4 bases and J by 0 bases, with 11 bases left in between. The CDR3, as DNA: TGTGCCAGCAGCACCACTAGTCGCTCCTACAATGAGCAGTTCTTC. Amino acids: CASSTTSRSYNEQFF.

The DNA for the CDR3 is TGTGCCAGCAGTGCCCTCCCCGGGACAGAAGCTTTCTTT. Protein product: CASSALPGTEAFF. The rearrangement uses TRBV25-1 and TRBJ1-1, with TRBD1 as a possible D gene (6 bases). The germline gives CDR1 MGHDK, CDR2 SYGVNS. The V gene lost 4 bases and the J gene lost 8 bases, with 14 bases spanning the gap. The CDR3 contains 13 residues.

J is TRBJ2-2 and V is TRBV4-1; 9 bases fit TRBD2. Germline loops: CDR1 MGHRA, CDR2 YSYEKL. The CDR3 is made up of 17 amino acids. Trimming removed 0 bases from V and 7 bases from J; junction bases left unmatched: 9. CDR3 sequence reads: CASSQDRAGGRIGELFF. CDR3 DNA sequence: TGCGCCAGCAGCCAAGATCGGGCGGGAGGGCGGATCGGGGAGCTGTTTTTT.